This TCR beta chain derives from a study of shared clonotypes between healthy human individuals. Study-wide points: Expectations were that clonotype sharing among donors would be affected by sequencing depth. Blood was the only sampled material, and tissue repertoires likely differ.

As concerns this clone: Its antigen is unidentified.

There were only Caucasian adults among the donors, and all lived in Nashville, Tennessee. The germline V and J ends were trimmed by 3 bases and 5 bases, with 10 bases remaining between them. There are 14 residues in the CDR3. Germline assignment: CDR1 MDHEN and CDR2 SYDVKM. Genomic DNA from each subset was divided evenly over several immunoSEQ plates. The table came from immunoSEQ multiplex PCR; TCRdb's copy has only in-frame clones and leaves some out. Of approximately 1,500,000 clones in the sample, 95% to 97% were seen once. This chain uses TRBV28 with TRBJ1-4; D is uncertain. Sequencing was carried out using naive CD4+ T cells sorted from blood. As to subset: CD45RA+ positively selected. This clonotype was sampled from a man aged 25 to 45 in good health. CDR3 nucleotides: TGTGCCAGCAGTTTGGGCGGGATGAATGAAAAACTGTTTTTT. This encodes CASSLGGMNEKLFF.